This section outlines one T cell receptor beta chain sequence together with its context. Its antigen remains unknown. Assay used: immunoSEQ multiplex PCR; TCRdb lists only in-frame clones, some missing. The sample has 70,000 to 95,000 clones; about 91% are singletons. Analysis merged second doses at about 4 or about 12 weeks. V was pared by 7 bases and J by 0 bases, with 12 bases between. CDR1 is LNHDA, CDR2 SQIVND, per germline (reference sequence). The CDR3 consists of 14 residues. This sample stems from a study of T cell responses to AZD1222 COVID-19 vaccine. Findings and caveats of the study: Among the donors, most were white British and more were female, and clonal diversity was possibly underestimated. Baseline seropositivity characterized only a handful of AZD1222 recipients. Repertoire sampling was restricted to post-peak T cell response timepoints.

The rearrangement links TRBV19 to TRBJ1-2; perhaps TRBD1 as D (6 bases). Sequenced here: peripheral blood, sampled 28 days after the second AZD1222 dose. The source of this sequence is an adult who received the AZD1222 COVID-19 vaccine. CDR3 sequence reads: CASIQGPTNYGYTF. The CDR3 coding sequence is TGTGCCAGTATTCAGGGGCCGACTAACTATGGCTACACCTTC.